The clone carrying this T cell receptor (beta chain) was counted many times. The sample is drawn from a study of T cells of healthy individuals. TCRdb independently ran MiXCR on the 5' RACE reads; one entry per CDR3 protein. The sample consists of 40,000 to 45,000 distinct CDR3 sequences, 4.5% of them appearing once. V was pared by 3 bases and J by 0 bases, with 17 bases between. Germline assignment: CDR1 DFQATT and CDR2 SNEGSKA (reference sequence). The CDR3 totals 16 residues. The TCR sequence derives from a human donor in good health. V is TRBV20-1 and J is TRBJ1-1; the D gene is possibly TRBD1 (5 bases). This chain's CDR3 is CSARSSAGLMNTEAFF. The CDR3 DNA reads TGCAGTGCTAGGTCGAGCGCGGGACTGATGAACACTGAAGCTTTCTTT.